This T cell receptor beta chain was profiled in a study of STAT3 mutations in large granular lymphocyte leukemia. Turning to the study itself: Among longitudinally sequenced T-LGLL patients, roughly half had canonical activating STAT3 mutations detected.

This clone is a singleton in its sample. Its antigen is undetermined. V lost 0 bases and J lost 0, with 22 bases in between. Per germline, CDR1 SGDLS and CDR2 YYNGEE. The CDR3 consists of 19 residues. General study points: Every T-LGLL patient had at least one immunodominant TCRbeta clonotype.

TCRbeta libraries averaged around 40,000 productive templates per sample. Repertoires were generated with immunoSEQ multiplex PCR, while TCRdb's copy carries only in-frame clones and drops some. The sample yields about 24,000 clones, roughly 93% seen once. The J gene is TRBJ2-7, the V gene TRBV9; possible D gene TRBD1, 6 bases. Sequences were obtained from peripheral blood mononuclear cells. This TCR was sampled from a man aged 40-55 years with T-cell large granular lymphocyte leukemia. Some clones in this sample may be carry-over from other donors' samples. The chain's CDR3 is CASSVGQARTSTSSYEQYF. The CDR3 DNA reads as TGTGCCAGCAGCGTAGGACAGGCAAGGACCTCGACCTCCTCCTACGAGCAGTACTTC.